Shown below are 31 T cell receptor beta chains from a single sample sequenced in a study of untreated major depressive disorder. Some clones are missing from TCRdb's copy, which holds only in-frame ones; the method was immunoSEQ multiplex PCR. The sample lists about 21,000 clones, roughly 93% occurring once. Sequencing was carried out using CD4+ T cells from PBMCs. The receptors were sampled from a young man in good health.

The CDR3 is CASSTWTGERETQYF. The CDR3 bases are TGTGCCAGTAGTACTTGGACAGGGGAACGGGAGACCCAGTACTTC. This chain connects TRBV19 to TRBJ2-5, with 9 positions matching TRBD1. The CDR3 runs 15 residues. Germline V gene data show CDR1 as LNHDA and CDR2 as SQIVND (reference sequence). V shed 4 bases and J 5 bases; nucleotides not matched to a gene: 8.

This chain joins TRBV6-5 and TRBJ2-7; D not resolved. Between the trimmed V and J ends, which lost 4 bases and 2 bases, there was a span of 15 bases. CDR3 length equals 15 residues. In germline, CDR1 is MNHEY, CDR2 SVGAGI. CDR3 sequence (DNA): TGTGCCAGCAGTTCTCTAGGGTCGAACCCCTACGAGCAGTACTTC. Its protein product is CASSSLGSNPYEQYF.

V and J are TRBV18 and TRBJ2-7; no firm D call. Germline V gene lookup returns CDR1 KGHSH and CDR2 LQKENI. The CDR3 contains 14 residues. V was clipped by 3 bases and J by 0 bases, with 9 bases between them. The CDR3 loop reads CASSPESSSYEQYF. The CDR3 bases are TGTGCCAGCTCACCCGAGAGCAGCTCCTACGAGCAGTACTTC.

The chain combines TRBV7-3 with TRBJ2-2; the D gene is possibly TRBD2 (6 bases). Germline lookup yields CDR1 SGHTA and CDR2 FQGTGA. V lost 5 bases, J lost 2 bases, and 12 bases lay in between. The CDR3 has 15 residues. The CDR3 DNA follows: TGTGCCAGCAGCCCGGGACTGGGAAACACCGGGGAGCTGTTTTTT. Translating gives CASSPGLGNTGELFF.

This sequence joins TRBV9 and TRBJ2-2; 7 bases map to TRBD2. This CDR3 comprises 16 residues. Per germline, CDR1 SGDLS and CDR2 YYNGEE. V lost 0 bases to trimming and J lost 6 bases; unmatched junction nucleotides: 8. The CDR3, as DNA: TGTGCCAGCAGCGTAGCTTTCGGGACTAACTCCGGGGAGCTGTTTTTT. The encoded protein is CASSVAFGTNSGELFF. The full variable domain, in which reference TRBV9 and TRBJ2-2 provide the parts outside the CDR3, is DSGVTQTPKHLITATGQRVTLRCSPRSGDLSVYWYQQSLDQGLQFLIQYYNGEERAKGNILERFSAQQFPDLHSELNLSSLELGDSALYFCASSVAFGTNSGELFFGEGSRLTVL.

The chain carries TRBV6-5 and TRBJ2-2; D is undetermined. The CDR3 loop spans 12 amino acids. The V end lost 5 bases, the J end lost 7 bases, and 8 bases lay between the germline ends. Germline-derived CDR1 and CDR2 are MNHEY and SVGAGI. The CDR3 DNA follows: TGTGCCAGCAGTGCTCCCGGCGGGGAGCTGTTTTTT. Amino acid sequence: CASSAPGGELFF.

This sequence joins TRBV5-1 and TRBJ2-7; possibly TRBD2 for D (6 bases). The germline gives CDR1 SGHRS, CDR2 YFSETQ. V lost 5 bases and J lost 3, with 15 bases in between. The CDR3 covers 14 residues. The DNA for the CDR3 is TGCGCCAGCAGGGAGGGGCCGGGAAACTACGAGCAGTACTTC. Encoded protein: CASREGPGNYEQYF.

The V call is TRBV4-3, the J call TRBJ2-2; D gene ambiguous. This CDR3 comprises 15 residues. The V gene's germline CDR1 is LGHNA and CDR2 YSLEER. Trimming shortened V by 0 bases and J by 9 bases, and 14 bases separated the two germline ends. The CDR3 loop is CASSQDPVGPRELFF. The CDR3 region has the DNA TGCGCCAGCAGCCAAGATCCGGTTGGGCCCCGGGAGCTGTTTTTT.

J is TRBJ1-1 and V is TRBV4-3; a weak D match, TRBD1 (6 bases). This CDR3 region has 13 residues. Trimming removed 0 bases from V and 5 bases from J, with 7 bases in between. The germline V gene has CDR1 LGHNA and CDR2 YSLEER. CDR3 protein: CASSQETGTEAFF. In DNA, the CDR3 is TGCGCCAGCAGCCAAGAGACAGGTACTGAAGCTTTCTTT.

The chain recombines TRBV25-1 with TRBJ2-3, with D uncertain. The CDR3 length is 14 residues. Trimming pared 3 bases from V and 0 bases from J, leaving 7 bases between. Germline values: CDR1 MGHDK, CDR2 SYGVNS. CDR3 sequence (DNA): TGTGCCAGCAGTGACCCCAGGAGCACAGATACGCAGTATTTT. Residues: CASSDPRSTDTQYF.

The gene calls are TRBV25-1 and TRBJ2-5; D perhaps matches TRBD1 (5 bases). The V end was cut by 0 bases, the J end by 9 bases, with 14 bases between. The CDR3 contains 14 residues. The V gene's germline CDR1 is MGHDK and CDR2 SYGVNS. CDR3 in amino acids: CASSEYPAPRAQYF. As DNA, the CDR3 is TGTGCCAGCAGTGAATATCCCGCCCCCAGGGCCCAGTACTTC.

The chain recombines TRBV6-5 with TRBJ2-2, with D hard to call. CDR1 is MNHEY and CDR2 is SVGAGI in the germline V gene. V was trimmed by 6 bases and J by 5 bases, leaving 13 bases between them. This CDR3 is built from 14 residues. The CDR3 nucleotides are TGTGCCAGCAGAATGCCATCAGGAACCGGGGAGCTGTTTTTT. The encoded protein is CASRMPSGTGELFF.

J is TRBJ2-7 and V is TRBV6-5, with TRBD1 matching 9 bases. With 4 bases clipped from V and 0 bases from J, the junction kept 1 base outside the gene matches. CDR3 length: 14 amino acids. CDR1 and CDR2 from the germline V gene are MNHEY and SVGAGI. CDR3 sequence: CASSWDRASYEQYF. Written as DNA, the CDR3 is TGTGCCAGCAGTTGGGACAGGGCCTCCTACGAGCAGTACTTC.

This clone occurred a few times. The chain employs TRBV7-8 and TRBJ1-2; D is unresolved. The CDR3 is 18 amino acids. V lost 3 bases to trimming and J lost 0 bases, with 20 bases between them. Germline-derived CDR1 and CDR2 are SGHVS and FQNEAQ. The CDR3 sequence is CASSLVGVGSSSNYGYTF. The CDR3 nucleotides are TGTGCCAGCAGCTTGGTAGGTGTGGGCAGCTCGTCTAACTATGGCTACACCTTC.

The J gene is TRBJ2-7, the V gene TRBV6-1; TRBD2 might be the D (5 bases). Germline V gives CDR1 MNHNS, CDR2 SASEGT. The CDR3 is 15 amino acids. V was shortened by 7 bases and J by 0 bases, with 16 bases between the two germline ends. The CDR3 loop is CASTRESMSSYEQYF. The CDR3 DNA follows: TGTGCCAGCACGAGGGAAAGTATGAGCTCCTACGAGCAGTACTTC.

CDR3 protein: CASAREPASGNTIYF. CDR3 nucleotides: TGTGCCAGCGCGAGGGAACCGGCCTCTGGAAACACCATATATTTT. The V gene is TRBV6-1, the J gene TRBJ1-3; D gene ambiguous. Per germline, CDR1 MNHNS and CDR2 SASEGT. Trimming stripped 8 bases from V and 0 bases from J, with 14 bases between. There are 15 residues in the CDR3.

The rearrangement uses TRBV27 and TRBJ2-2, with no clear D. The V and J ends lost 10 bases and 6 bases respectively, with 9 bases between them. The germline gives CDR1 MNHEY, CDR2 SMNVEV (reference sequence). The CDR3 spans 11 residues. The CDR3 nucleotides are TGTGCCATTGTCGTCGCCGGGGAGCTGTTTTTT. Amino acids: CAIVVAGELFF.

The sample holds one count of this clone. The chain has TRBV4-3 and TRBJ1-2; 7 positions agree with TRBD1. With V trimmed by 4 bases and J by 3 bases, 5 bases remained unmatched. Per the germline V gene, CDR1 is LGHNA and CDR2 is YSLEER. The length of the CDR3 is 14 residues. CDR3 sequence reads: CASSRMGQHYGYTF. The CDR3 nucleotides read TGCGCCAGCAGCCGGATGGGACAGCACTATGGCTACACCTTC.

V usage is TRBV30 and J usage is TRBJ1-5; 8 bases map to TRBD1. The CDR3 contains 15 residues. V lost 4 bases to trimming and J lost 3 bases; unmatched junction nucleotides: 8. From germline, CDR1 is GTSNPN and CDR2 SVGIG (reference sequence). The CDR3 loop is CAWNRQGLDNQPQHF. The CDR3 DNA sequence: TGTGCCTGGAACCGACAGGGGTTAGACAATCAGCCCCAGCATTTT.

This chain links TRBV19 with TRBJ1-4; TRBD1 matches 7 bases. The CDR3 length is 16 residues. V lost 5 bases, J lost 6 bases, and 12 bases stayed unmatched. Per germline, CDR1 LNHDA and CDR2 SQIVND (reference sequence). CDR3 in DNA: TGTGCCAGTAGTTCCCACAGGGGACGCGGTGATGAAAAACTGTTTTTT. Translating it yields CASSSHRGRGDEKLFF.

The chain combines TRBV6-6 with TRBJ1-1; D gene ambiguous. The V end was cut by 2 bases, the J end by 1 base, with 5 bases between. The germline CDR1 and CDR2 sequences are MNHNY and SVGAGI (reference sequence). The CDR3 is made up of 13 amino acids. The CDR3 region has the DNA TGTGCCAGCAGTTACACAGAGAACACTGAAGCTTTCTTT. Its translation: CASSYTENTEAFF.

The gene calls are TRBV4-3 and TRBJ1-5, with no clear D. V dropped 0 bases and J dropped 7 bases, with 7 bases sitting between them. The CDR3 runs 13 residues. Germline CDR1 LGHNA, CDR2 YSLEER. The CDR3 DNA reads TGCGCCAGCAGCCAAGAAAGGCAGCAGCCCCAGCATTTT. It specifies CASSQERQQPQHF.

The genes are TRBV7-2 and TRBJ2-2, with a weak D call TRBD1 (6 bases). There are 15 residues in the CDR3. V lost 6 bases to trimming and J lost 1 base, with 12 bases between them. The V gene's germline CDR1 is SGHTA and CDR2 FQGNSA. The CDR3 reads CASSSTGLNTGELFF. The CDR3, as DNA: TGTGCCAGCAGTTCAACAGGGTTGAACACCGGGGAGCTGTTTTTT. Combining the CDR3 with reference TRBV7-2 and TRBJ2-2 gives the whole variable domain GAGVSQSPSNKVTEKGKDVELRCDPISGHTALYWYRQSLGQGLEFLIYFQGNSAPDKSGLPSDRFSAERTGGSVSTLTIQRTQQEDSAVYLCASSSTGLNTGELFFGEGSRLTVL.

In its sample, this clone was seen once. This chain uses TRBV30 with TRBJ2-1; possibly TRBD1 for D (6 bases). Looked up from germline, CDR1 is GTSNPN and CDR2 is SVGIG (reference sequence). The CDR3 is 13 amino acids. Trimming cost V 0 bases and J 8 bases, with 11 bases left between them. The CDR3 loop reads CAWSVGGGHEQFF. DNA for the CDR3: TGTGCCTGGAGTGTAGGGGGTGGGCATGAGCAGTTCTTC.

This clone occurred once. The rearrangement joins TRBV10-3 to TRBJ1-3; D is undetermined. V was clipped by 1 base and J by 2 bases, with 12 bases between them. The length of the CDR3 is 16 residues. The germline gives CDR1 ENHRY, CDR2 SYGVKD. CDR3 sequence reads: CAISEFEGGTGNTIYF. Written as DNA, the CDR3 is TGTGCCATCAGTGAGTTTGAGGGAGGAACTGGAAACACCATATATTTT.

The chain links TRBV29-1 to TRBJ2-3; maybe TRBD2 (7 bases). V lost 4 bases to trimming and J lost 6 bases, with 14 bases between them. CDR1 SQVTM and CDR2 ANQGSEA come from the germline V gene. The CDR3 is 13 residues long. CDR3 sequence: CSVGVGGGDTQYF. CDR3 nucleotides: TGCAGCGTTGGGGTAGGGGGAGGGGATACGCAGTATTTT.

The chain carries TRBV5-4 and TRBJ2-7; 7 bases align to TRBD1. From germline, CDR1 is SGHNT and CDR2 YYREEE (reference sequence). V lost 2 bases, J lost 5 bases, and 4 bases stayed unmatched. The CDR3 is 13 residues long. The CDR3 nucleotides read TGTGCCAGCAGCTTTGGACAGGAGGACGAGCAGTACTTC. It specifies CASSFGQEDEQYF. Using reference TRBV5-4 and TRBJ2-7 for the parts outside the CDR3, the full variable domain is ETGVTQSPTHLIKTRGQQVTLRCSSQSGHNTVSWYQQALGQGPQFIFQYYREEENGRGNFPPRFSGLQFPNYSSELNVNALELDDSALYLCASSFGQEDEQYFGPGTRLTVT.

The genes are TRBV4-1 and TRBJ2-3; a possible D gene is TRBD2 (5 bases). The CDR3 sequence is 15 residues long. V was cut by 0 bases and J by 4 bases, with 11 bases left in between. From germline, CDR1 is MGHRA and CDR2 YSYEKL. The CDR3 nucleotides read TGCGCCAGCAGCCAAGATCTAGCCCTAGCAGATACGCAGTATTTT. This gives the protein CASSQDLALADTQYF.

This chain links TRBV18 with TRBJ2-5; the D call may be TRBD1 or TRBD2 (5 bases each). Germline V gene lookup returns CDR1 KGHSH and CDR2 LQKENI. The CDR3 sequence is 14 residues long. V was cut by 2 bases and J by 4 bases, with 11 bases left in between. The CDR3 is CASSPNLGTETQYF. CDR3 DNA sequence: TGTGCCAGCTCACCAAACCTGGGGACAGAGACCCAGTACTTC. The complete variable domain, with remaining parts taken from reference TRBV18 and TRBJ2-5, reads NAGVMQNPRHLVRRRGQEARLRCSPMKGHSHVYWYRQLPEEGLKFMVYLQKENIIDESGMPKERFSAEFPKEGPSILRIQQVVRGDSAAYFCASSPNLGTETQYFGPGTRLLVL.

This chain uses TRBV6-5 with TRBJ2-2; D may correspond to TRBD1 or TRBD2 (5 bases each). Trimming removed 8 bases at V and 0 bases at J, with 13 bases between. CDR1 MNHEY and CDR2 SVGAGI come from the germline V gene. The CDR3 consists of 15 residues. The CDR3: CASATGTANTGELFF. The DNA for the CDR3 is TGTGCCAGCGCCACCGGGACCGCGAACACCGGGGAGCTGTTTTTT.

This clone was seen just once. V gene TRBV4-3 combines with J gene TRBJ2-1, with D perhaps matching TRBD2 (6 bases). V was cut by 0 bases and J by 7 bases, with 7 bases left in between. CDR3 length equals 13 residues. CDR1 is LGHNA, CDR2 YSLEER, per germline. This chain's CDR3 is CASSQEGGNEQFF. The DNA of the CDR3 is TGCGCCAGCAGCCAAGAGGGGGGAAATGAGCAGTTCTTC.